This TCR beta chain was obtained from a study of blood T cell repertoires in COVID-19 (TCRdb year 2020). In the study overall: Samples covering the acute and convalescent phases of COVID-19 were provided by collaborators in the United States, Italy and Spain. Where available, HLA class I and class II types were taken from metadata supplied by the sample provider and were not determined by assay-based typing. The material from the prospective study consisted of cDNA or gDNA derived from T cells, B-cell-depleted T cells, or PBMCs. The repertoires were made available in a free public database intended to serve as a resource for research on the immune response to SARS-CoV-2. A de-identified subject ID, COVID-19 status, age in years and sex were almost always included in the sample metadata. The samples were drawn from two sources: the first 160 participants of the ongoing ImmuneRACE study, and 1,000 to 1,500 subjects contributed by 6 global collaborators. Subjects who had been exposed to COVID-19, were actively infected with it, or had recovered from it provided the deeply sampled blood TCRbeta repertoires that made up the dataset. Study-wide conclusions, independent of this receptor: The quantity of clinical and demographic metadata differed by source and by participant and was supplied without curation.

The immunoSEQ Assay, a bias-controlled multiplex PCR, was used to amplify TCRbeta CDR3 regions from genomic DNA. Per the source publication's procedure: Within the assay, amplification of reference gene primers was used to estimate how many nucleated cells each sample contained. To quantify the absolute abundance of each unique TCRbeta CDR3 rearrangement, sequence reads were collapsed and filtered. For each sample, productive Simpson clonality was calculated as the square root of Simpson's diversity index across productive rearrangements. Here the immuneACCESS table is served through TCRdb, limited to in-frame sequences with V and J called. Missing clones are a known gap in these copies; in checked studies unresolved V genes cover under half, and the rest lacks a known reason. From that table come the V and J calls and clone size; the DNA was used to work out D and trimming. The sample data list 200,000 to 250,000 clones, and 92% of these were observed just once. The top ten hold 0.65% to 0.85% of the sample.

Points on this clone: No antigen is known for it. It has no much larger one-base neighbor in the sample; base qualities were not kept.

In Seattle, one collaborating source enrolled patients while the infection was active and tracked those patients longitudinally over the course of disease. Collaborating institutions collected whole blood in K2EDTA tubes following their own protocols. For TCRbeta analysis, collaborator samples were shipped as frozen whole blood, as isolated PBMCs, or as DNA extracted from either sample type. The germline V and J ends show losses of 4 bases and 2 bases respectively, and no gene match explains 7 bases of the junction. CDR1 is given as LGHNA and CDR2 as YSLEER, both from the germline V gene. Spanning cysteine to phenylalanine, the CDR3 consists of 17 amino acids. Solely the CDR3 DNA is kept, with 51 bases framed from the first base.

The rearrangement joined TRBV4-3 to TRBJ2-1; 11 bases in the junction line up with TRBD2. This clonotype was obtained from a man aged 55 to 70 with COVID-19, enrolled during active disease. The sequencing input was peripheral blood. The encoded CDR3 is CASSPREGLAAYNEQFF. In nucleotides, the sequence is TGCGCCAGCAGCCCCCGGGAGGGACTAGCGGCCTACAATGAGCAGTTCTTC.